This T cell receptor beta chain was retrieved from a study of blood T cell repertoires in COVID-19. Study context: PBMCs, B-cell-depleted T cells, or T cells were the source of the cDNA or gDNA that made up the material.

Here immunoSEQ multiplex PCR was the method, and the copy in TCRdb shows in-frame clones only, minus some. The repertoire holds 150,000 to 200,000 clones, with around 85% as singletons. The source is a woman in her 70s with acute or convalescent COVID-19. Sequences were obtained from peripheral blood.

The CDR3 bases are TGTGCCAGCAGCGCGCTTGGACAGCTTAATCAGCCCCAGCATTTT. Protein sequence: CASSALGQLNQPQHF. The rearrangement links TRBV7-2 to TRBJ1-5, with a tentative D call TRBD1 (6 bases). Germline V gene data show CDR1 as SGHTA and CDR2 as FQGNSA. This CDR3 region has 15 residues. Trimming shortened V by 5 bases and J by 4 bases, and 15 bases separated the two germline ends.